This TCR beta chain is drawn from a study of CD8+ T cells in alopecia areata. Study in general: Twice a day, 5 to 10 mg of oral tofacitinib was administered to treated patients.

V shed 2 bases and J shed 4 bases, with 2 bases lying between them. The CDR3 loop spans 11 amino acids. Germline CDR1 and CDR2: KGHSH and LQKENI. Treatment specified: oral pan-JAK inhibitor, 5-10 mg twice daily. Only a few counts were recorded for this clone. Other DNA sequences in the sample encode the same CDR3. cDNA prepared by RNA extraction and subsequent reverse transcription served as the template for sequencing. Profiling relied on immunoSEQ multiplex PCR, and the TCRdb table lists in-frame clones only, not all of them. The sample gives roughly 210,000 clones, about 40% of which show up once; about 2.6% is in the top ten.

This chain connects TRBV18 to TRBJ2-5; unclear D gene. Sample: CD4+ T cells sorted from blood, taken at approximately week 36, from a patient treated with tofacitinib. The origin of this receptor is a human donor with alopecia areata. In nucleotides, the CDR3 is TGTGCCAGCTCACCAGGAGAGACCCAGTACTTC. The encoded protein is CASSPGETQYF. Using reference TRBV18 and TRBJ2-5 for the parts outside the CDR3, the full variable domain is NAGVMQNPRHLVRRRGQEARLRCSPMKGHSHVYWYRQLPEEGLKFMVYLQKENIIDESGMPKERFSAEFPKEGPSILRIQQVVRGDSAAYFCASSPGETQYFGPGTRLLVL.